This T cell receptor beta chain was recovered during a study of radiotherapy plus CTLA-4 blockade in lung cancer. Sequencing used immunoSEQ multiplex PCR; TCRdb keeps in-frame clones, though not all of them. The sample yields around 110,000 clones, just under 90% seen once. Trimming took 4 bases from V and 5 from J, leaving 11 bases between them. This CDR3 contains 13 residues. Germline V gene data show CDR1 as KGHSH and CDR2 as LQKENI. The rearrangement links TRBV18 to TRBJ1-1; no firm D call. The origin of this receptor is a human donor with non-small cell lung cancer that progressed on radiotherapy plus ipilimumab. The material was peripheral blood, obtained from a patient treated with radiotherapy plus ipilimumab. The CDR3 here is CASSLADGTEAFF. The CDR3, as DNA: TGTGCCAGCTCACTCGCTGACGGTACTGAAGCTTTCTTT.